Listed below are T cell receptor beta chains from one sample, sequenced in a study of T-cell memory formation after mild COVID-19. TCRdb ran MiXCR on the 5' RACE reads and lists one entry per CDR3 protein. The table lists fewer than 140,000 distinct CDR3 sequences, over 15% of them singletons. The material sequenced was PBMCs or a T cell subset sorted from them (not recorded which). All receptors come from an adult woman who had mild COVID-19 (a few samples of this study predate the infection). Cell type and time point are not known. Both conserved end residues are part of each CDR3. The D gene is left open where the match is weak. A clone size is listed for some rows: how often the clone was seen (once, few, many), or a class if it is expanded.

abundance	v_gene	d_gene	j_gene	CDR3aa	CDR3nt
NA	TRBV7-2	NA	TRBJ2-3	CASSSPLFLPLTDTQYF	TGTGCCAGCAGCTCCCCCCTCTTTCTACCACTCACAGATACGCAGTATTTT
few	TRBV20-1	NA	TRBJ1-1	CSAPPGNTEAFF	TGCAGTGCCCCCCCCGGGAACACTGAAGCTTTCTTT
many	TRBV7-8	TRBD2	TRBJ2-7	CASSSHGRTSGSYEQYF	TGTGCCAGCAGCTCGCATGGGAGGACTAGCGGGAGCTACGAGCAGTACTTC
NA	TRBV18	NA	TRBJ2-7	CASSAGGPYEQYF	TGTGCCAGCTCAGCCGGTGGTCCCTACGAGCAGTACTTC
NA	TRBV7-9	NA	TRBJ2-1	CASSFLGRNEQFF	TGTGCCAGCAGCTTCCTAGGACGAAATGAGCAGTTCTTC
NA	TRBV18	TRBD1	TRBJ2-7	CASSRTGQPYEQYF	TGTGCCAGCTCAAGAACGGGACAGCCCTACGAGCAGTACTTC
NA	TRBV5-6	TRBD2	TRBJ2-7	CASSLVPHRAGGHFAHEQYF	TGTGCCAGCAGCTTGGTGCCCCACAGAGCGGGGGGGCATTTCGCCCACGAGCAGTACTTC
many	TRBV3-1	TRBD1	TRBJ1-2	CASSQVTGGASDGYTF	TGTGCCAGCAGCCAAGTTACAGGGGGCGCATCGGATGGCTACACCTTC
NA	TRBV12-5	NA	TRBJ1-3	CASGGSSYSGNTIYF	TGTGCTAGTGGGGGTTCTTCTTACTCTGGAAACACCATATATTTT
NA	TRBV4-1	NA	TRBJ1-2	CASSQLTDNYGYTF	TGCGCCAGCAGCCAGTTGACAGACAACTATGGCTACACCTTC
many	TRBV3-1	TRBD2	TRBJ2-3	CASSQGPSGSYTDTQYF	TGTGCCAGCAGCCAAGGACCCAGCGGGAGTTACACAGATACGCAGTATTTT
few	TRBV9	TRBD1	TRBJ2-7	CASGTGAAYEQYF	TGTGCCAGCGGGACAGGGGCCGCCTACGAGCAGTACTTC
NA	TRBV19	NA	TRBJ2-3	CASSIGGGRTDTQYF	TGTGCCAGTAGTATAGGGGGGGGGCGTACAGATACGCAGTATTTT
NA	TRBV6-2/TRBV6-3	TRBD1	TRBJ1-1	CASIETGRGTEAFF	TGTGCCAGCATCGAGACAGGGCGGGGCACTGAAGCTTTCTTT
few	TRBV5-1	NA	TRBJ2-3	CASSLGWGRTDTQYF	TGCGCCAGCAGCTTGGGTTGGGGACGCACAGATACGCAGTATTTT
NA	TRBV12-3/TRBV12-4	NA	TRBJ2-5	CASSNDSIAETQYF	TGTGCCAGCAGTAACGACAGTATAGCAGAGACCCAGTACTTC
NA	TRBV7-9	NA	TRBJ2-5	CASSPGGGALETQYF	TGTGCCAGCAGCCCTGGTGGGGGGGCCTTGGAGACCCAGTACTTC
NA	TRBV6-2/TRBV6-3	NA	TRBJ1-2	CASSYSPGSYGYTF	TGTGCCAGCAGTTACTCGCCAGGATCCTATGGCTACACCTTC
NA	TRBV4-1	NA	TRBJ2-2	CASSQMPDTGELFF	TGCGCCAGCAGCCAAATGCCAGACACCGGGGAGCTGTTTTTT
few	TRBV15	NA	TRBJ2-1	CATRGSYNEQFF	TGTGCCACCCGGGGCTCCTACAATGAGCAGTTCTTC
NA	TRBV5-1	NA	TRBJ2-5	CASSPLPGGPQETQYF	TGCGCCAGCAGCCCCCTCCCTGGGGGGCCCCAAGAGACCCAGTACTTC
few	TRBV20-1	NA	TRBJ1-1	CSAAGGVRGTEAFF	TGCAGTGCCGCCGGCGGGGTCAGGGGCACTGAAGCTTTCTTT
NA	TRBV7-9	NA	TRBJ1-2	CASSAPGPFEGYTF	TGTGCCAGCAGCGCCCCAGGCCCCTTTGAGGGCTACACCTTC
NA	TRBV9	TRBD1	TRBJ2-7	CASSVGDRGLYEQYF	TGTGCCAGCAGCGTTGGGGACAGGGGATTGTACGAGCAGTACTTC
few	TRBV4-2	TRBD2	TRBJ2-7	CASSQGLAVSYEQYF	TGTGCCAGCAGCCAGGGACTAGCGGTTTCCTACGAGCAGTACTTC
NA	TRBV11-2	NA	TRBJ2-7	CASSLDALRGPAGYEQYF	TGTGCCAGCAGCTTAGATGCCCTTCGTGGGCCCGCCGGCTACGAGCAGTACTTC
few	TRBV12-3/TRBV12-4	NA	TRBJ2-1	CASSPLGQYNEQFF	TGTGCCAGCAGTCCTTTGGGGCAGTACAATGAGCAGTTCTTC
NA	TRBV27	NA	TRBJ1-2	CASSPDTDLYGYTF	TGTGCCAGCAGCCCCGATACGGACCTCTATGGCTACACCTTC
few	TRBV29-1	NA	TRBJ2-7	CSVERGSEQYF	TGCAGCGTTGAGAGAGGGTCCGAGCAGTACTTC
few	TRBV2	TRBD1	TRBJ1-1	CASKLRDREDTEAFF	TGTGCCAGCAAACTTCGGGACAGGGAGGACACTGAAGCTTTCTTT
few	TRBV19	NA	TRBJ1-1	CASSPGGMGAFF	TGTGCCAGTAGTCCGGGAGGGATGGGAGCTTTCTTT
few	TRBV12-3/TRBV12-4	NA	TRBJ2-1	CASSSFNNEQFF	TGTGCCAGCAGTTCTTTCAACAATGAGCAGTTCTTC
few	TRBV5-7	TRBD2	TRBJ2-2	CASSQGLAGEEEDGELFF	TGTGCCAGCAGCCAAGGACTAGCGGGAGAGGAAGAGGACGGGGAGCTGTTTTTT
NA	TRBV29-1	NA	TRBJ2-7	CSVRTGLTYEQYF	TGCAGCGTTAGAACGGGTTTAACCTACGAGCAGTACTTC
few	TRBV12-3/TRBV12-4	TRBD1	TRBJ2-7	CASSFWDSSYEQYF	TGTGCCAGCAGTTTCTGGGACAGCTCCTACGAGCAGTACTTC
few	TRBV3-1	NA	TRBJ1-2	CASSPTGGYGYTF	TGTGCCAGCAGCCCCACGGGGGGATATGGCTACACCTTC
NA	TRBV27	TRBD2	TRBJ2-7	CASRARAGGPNEQYF	TGTGCCAGCAGGGCTCGGGCGGGAGGGCCAAACGAGCAGTACTTC
few	TRBV7-8	NA	TRBJ2-7	CASSPSTATESYEQYF	TGTGCCAGCAGCCCCTCCACAGCGACGGAATCCTACGAGCAGTACTTC
NA	TRBV12-3/TRBV12-4	TRBD2	TRBJ2-3	CASSSSGGAGTDTQYF	TGTGCCAGCAGTTCCAGCGGGGGGGCAGGCACAGATACGCAGTATTTT
NA	TRBV12-3/TRBV12-4	TRBD2	TRBJ2-1	CASSLGPAGVQFF	TGTGCCAGCAGTTTAGGTCCAGCGGGAGTGCAGTTCTTC
NA	TRBV20-1	NA	TRBJ2-1	CSALTGIHEQFF	TGCAGTGCCCTAACAGGGATCCATGAGCAGTTCTTC
few	TRBV6-5	TRBD2	TRBJ2-3	CASSYGGDTDTQYF	TGTGCCAGCAGTTACGGGGGGGACACAGATACGCAGTATTTT
NA	TRBV7-9	TRBD2	TRBJ2-7	CASSPGEGPRYEQYF	TGTGCCAGCAGCCCCGGGGAGGGGCCTAGGTACGAGCAGTACTTC
NA	TRBV5-1	TRBD2	TRBJ2-3	CASSLASSGSAADTQYF	TGCGCCAGCAGCTTGGCCTCTAGCGGGAGTGCGGCAGATACGCAGTATTTT
few	TRBV20-1	NA	TRBJ1-1	CSATLRQALNTEAFF	TGCAGTGCTACCTTAAGACAGGCGCTGAACACTGAAGCTTTCTTT
few	TRBV7-9	NA	TRBJ2-5	CASSSEGVVETQYF	TGTGCCAGCAGCTCCGAGGGGGTTGTAGAGACCCAGTACTTC
NA	TRBV24-1	TRBD2	TRBJ2-1	CATRASGGHNEQFF	TGTGCCACCCGAGCTAGCGGGGGTCACAATGAGCAGTTCTTC
NA	TRBV10-3	NA	TRBJ2-7	CAIGRTDYEQYF	TGTGCCATCGGGAGGACCGACTACGAGCAGTACTTC
many	TRBV11-2	NA	TRBJ2-5	CASSYVGNQETQYF	TGTGCCAGCAGCTACGTGGGCAACCAAGAGACCCAGTACTTC
few	TRBV9	TRBD2	TRBJ2-1	CASSPGTSSYNEQFF	TGTGCCAGCAGCCCTGGGACTAGCTCCTACAATGAGCAGTTCTTC
few	TRBV4-3	NA	TRBJ1-3	CASSQDNKGSGNTIYF	TGCGCCAGCAGCCAAGATAATAAGGGATCAGGAAACACCATATATTTT
NA	TRBV25-1	TRBD2	TRBJ2-4	CASSDSGENIQYF	TGTGCCAGCAGCGATAGCGGGGAAAACATTCAGTACTTC
few	TRBV5-1	NA	TRBJ2-1	CASSPDPGDGYNEQFF	TGCGCCAGCAGCCCGGACCCCGGGGACGGCTACAATGAGCAGTTCTTC
few	TRBV5-1	NA	TRBJ2-6	CASSIGPSGANVLTF	TGCGCCAGCAGCATTGGCCCCTCTGGGGCCAACGTCCTGACTTTC
NA	TRBV11-2	NA	TRBJ2-3	CASSPEAAGADTQYF	TGTGCCAGCAGCCCCGAAGCAGCGGGTGCAGATACGCAGTATTTT
few	TRBV6-2/TRBV6-3	NA	TRBJ2-2	CASSYYGRDVTGELFF	TGTGCCAGCAGTTACTACGGGAGAGACGTCACCGGGGAGCTGTTTTTT
few	TRBV7-6	TRBD1	TRBJ2-6	CASSSPGQGAGANVLTF	TGTGCCAGCAGCTCGCCGGGACAGGGGGCTGGGGCCAACGTCCTGACTTTC